This T cell receptor beta chain originates from a study of blood T cell repertoires in COVID-19. Seattle's cohort entered during active infection and was followed longitudinally. The assay was immunoSEQ multiplex PCR, and TCRdb's table has in-frame clones only and misses some. The table includes some 150,000 clones, around 83% detected once. This clone is a singleton in its sample. The sequencing input was peripheral blood. The source of this sequence is a woman aged 55-70 years with COVID-19, enrolled during active disease.

The CDR3 nucleotides are TGCGCCAGCAGCTTAAACAGGGGAAATTCACCCCTCCACTTT. Amino acids: CASSLNRGNSPLHF. The rearrangement links TRBV5-1 to TRBJ1-6; 7 bases agree with TRBD1. The CDR3 runs 14 residues. Germline V CDR1 and CDR2: SGHRS, YFSETQ. Losses at the gene ends were 2 bases for V and 7 bases for J; bases not matched to a gene: 3.